This TCR beta chain was observed in a study of T cell responses to AZD1222 COVID-19 vaccine (TCRdb year 2021). A note on the overall study: AZD1222 recipients whose second dose came at about 4 weeks and those whose second dose came at about 12 weeks were combined into one group, since spike-specific TCR depth and breadth did not differ between the two schedules. Trial participants were enrolled by age into 18-55, 56-69 and 70-plus year subgroups, with roughly 160, 29 and 62 TCR-sequenced participants respectively. A total of around 240 trial participants underwent TCR sequencing, of whom nearly 210 received two doses of AZD1222 and about 25 received two doses of the MenACWY control vaccine.

Summary of the overall study and its limitations: CD4 TCRs associated with the vaccine covered the entire spike protein, and the dominant responses were in regions 160-218 and 743-854. Only 5 to 7 AZD1222 recipients were SARS-CoV-2 seropositive at baseline, limiting conclusions about previously exposed vaccinees. A significant rise in spike-specific TCR breadth and depth was observed after two AZD1222 doses relative to day 0 and relative to MenACWY recipients. Reportedly, almost half of the unique spike-specific TCRs recognized epitopes lying outside the regions that are mutated in the B.1.351 and B.1.1.7 variants. In the small 56-69-year group, the increase in depth fell short of significance, most likely because of low power. No day 14 peak-response samples were available, so repertoires were characterized only after the peak T cell response. Most participants were white British and females outnumbered males, and the authors suggested that clonal diversity may have been underestimated.

Concerning this clone itself: Its antigen is currently not known. The sample holds no much larger clone one base away, and base qualities are not on file.

The CDR3 regions of human TCRbeta chains were analyzed by immunosequencing. The authors' analysis ran thus. TCRs in the repertoires were matched against a reference library of SARS-CoV-2-specific TCRs that had been generated with the MIRA antigen-specificity platform. Breadth was defined as the fraction of unique TCRs that were SARS-CoV-2-associated, and depth was defined as the fraction of total T cells that were SARS-CoV-2-associated. Using the MIRA data, each spike-specific TCR was mapped to the spike region that the TCR reacts to and placed in a CD4 or CD8 class. Log10-transformed breadth and depth values were compared by one-way ANOVA with Sidak's multiple comparisons tests. TCRdb took this table from immuneACCESS and kept in-frame rearrangements with V and J called. Such tables lack part of the clones; where checked against another copy, unresolved V genes explain under half of the gap, and the rest is unexplained. That table is the source of V, J and clone size, and D and trimming were worked out from the DNA. Across this sample there are under 130,000 clones, with 88% seen only once. In total, the top ten clones hold under 3% of the sample.

The CDR3 goes from the cysteine to the phenylalanine over 16 residues. This entry keeps only the CDR3 DNA: 48 bases, framed from base 1. CDR1 and CDR2 (MNHEY, SMNVEV) derive from the germline V gene (reference sequence). V sheds 3 bases and J sheds 2 bases, leaving 15 bases between their ends. The time point label for this specimen denotes: baseline before first vaccination. Samples from vaccinated people were obtained from the UK trials COV001 and COV002, which included a single-blind randomized controlled phase 2/3 trial of AZD1222 (ChAdOx1 nCoV-19) in healthy adults. For TCRbeta chain sequencing, PBMC samples from trial participants were taken at day 0 and at day 28 after the second dose.

The receptor was isolated from an adult in good health. The V gene is TRBV27 and the J gene is TRBJ2-3; the D segment is perhaps TRBD1 or TRBD2, each sharing 5 matched bases. The sample in question was peripheral blood, obtained on day 0 of AZD1222 vaccination. For the CDR3, the sequence is CASSFWGEGDTDTQYF. In nucleotides, the sequence is TGTGCCAGCAGTTTTTGGGGCGAGGGAGACACAGATACGCAGTATTTT.